The rows below give T cell receptor beta chains drawn from one sample of a study of PD-1 blockade in classical Hodgkin lymphoma. Data came from immunoSEQ multiplex PCR; TCRdb stores just in-frame clones and leaves some out. The data hold almost 95,000 clones, with nearly 85% observed a single time. The sequencing here drew on peripheral blood mononuclear cells (PBMCs), taken before the fourth cycle of nivolumab. Every receptor here comes from a human donor with classical Hodgkin lymphoma. Both conserved end residues are part of each CDR3. A D gene is named only where the DNA matches it firmly. Rows give clone size only sometimes, using once, few, many, or a class for an expanded clone.

>NA|TRBV19|TRBJ1-1|NA
CARGPWAMNTEAFF
TGTGCCAGGGGTCCTTGGGCTATGAACACTGAAGCTTTCTTT
>TRBD2|TRBV5-4|TRBJ2-1|NA
CASSPEGSGSKNEQFF
TGTGCCAGCAGCCCCGAGGGGAGCGGGAGTAAGAATGAGCAGTTCTTC
>TRBD2|TRBV5-1|TRBJ2-3|NA
CASQNELGGTDTQYF
TGCGCCAGCCAAAACGAGCTGGGGGGGACAGATACGCAGTATTTT
>NA|TRBV15|TRBJ2-7|NA
CATSRGHDSSYEQYF
TGTGCCACCAGCAGAGGCCACGACAGCTCCTACGAGCAGTACTTC
>TRBD2|TRBV2|TRBJ2-7|once
CASSEAGSGRGYYEQYF
TGTGCCAGCAGTGAAGCGGGTAGCGGGAGGGGGTACTACGAGCAGTACTTC
>NA|TRBV11-3|TRBJ2-1|NA
CASSRGGPLNEQFF
TGTGCCAGCAGCCGAGGGGGACCCTTAAATGAGCAGTTCTTC
>TRBD2|TRBV6-4|TRBJ2-1|NA
CASSALLAGGNEQFF
TGTGCCAGCAGTGCCTTACTAGCGGGAGGCAATGAGCAGTTCTTC
>TRBD2|TRBV19|TRBJ2-7|NA
CASSTPRASGSRAYEQYF
TGTGCCAGTAGTACCCCCCGGGCTAGCGGGAGTCGCGCCTACGAGCAGTACTTC
>NA|TRBV6-6|TRBJ1-3|NA
CASSRIGNTIYF
TGTGCCAGCAGTAGGATTGGAAACACCATATATTTT
>NA|TRBV11-1|TRBJ1-2|NA
CASSPTGGRDGYTF
TGTGCCAGCAGCCCGACGGGGGGGCGGGATGGCTACACCTTC
>TRBD2|TRBV19|TRBJ2-2|NA
CASSRTGTSGTNTGELFF
TGTGCCAGTAGTCGTACCGGGACTAGCGGGACGAACACCGGGGAGCTGTTTTTT
>NA|TRBV19|TRBJ2-7|once
CASSIDPGTYEAYEQYF
TGTGCCAGTAGTATAGACCCCGGGACCTACGAGGCCTACGAGCAGTACTTC
>NA|TRBV30|TRBJ1-1|few
CAWGPGLPNTEAFF
TGTGCCTGGGGGCCCGGTTTGCCGAACACTGAAGCTTTCTTT
>TRBD1|TRBV7-6|TRBJ2-7|NA
CASSLASAGGVGEQYF
TGTGCCAGCAGCTTAGCTTCCGCAGGGGGAGTGGGGGAGCAGTACTTC
>NA|TRBV5-1|TRBJ1-1|few
CASSLWDKNTEAFF
TGCGCCAGCAGCTTGTGGGACAAGAACACTGAAGCTTTCTTT